These 2 T cell receptor beta chains were all obtained from the same sample, sequenced in a study of vaccination effects on CD4 cells after COVID-19. Their antigens remain unidentified. The ViraFEST assay expanded antigen-specific CD4+ T cells with viral peptide pools before sequencing. CD4+ T cell isolation took place after approximately 11 days of culture. All participants had two doses of either the BNT162b2 or mRNA-1273 vaccine. Clones were read by immunoSEQ multiplex PCR, and TCRdb kept only the in-frame ones, dropping some. Here the sample spans around 30,000 clones, roughly 71% being singletons. Sample: CD4+ T cells from PBMCs cultured with HCoV-OC43 spike peptides, taken after COVID-19 vaccination. The subset here: HCoV-OC43 spike overlapping peptide pool stimulation. All receptors derive from a human donor who received a COVID-19 vaccine.

The rearrangement joins TRBV13 to TRBJ2-5, with a possible D match to TRBD2 (6 bases). Germline lookup yields CDR1 PRHDT and CDR2 FYEKMQ (reference sequence). Trimming pared 5 bases from V and 2 bases from J, leaving 12 bases between. This CDR3 has 14 residues. This CDR3 reads CASSPRDSQETQYF. DNA for the CDR3: TGTGCCAGCAGCCCCCGGGACTCGCAAGAGACCCAGTACTTC. Combining the CDR3 with reference TRBV13 and TRBJ2-5 gives the whole variable domain AAGVIQSPRHLIKEKRETATLKCYPIPRHDTVYWYQQGPGQDPQFLISFYEKMQSDKGSIPDRFSAQQFSDYHSELNMSSLELGDSALYFCASSPRDSQETQYFGPGTRLLVL.

The CDR3 sequence: CASSYPGLLQSYEQYF. The CDR3, as DNA: TGTGCCAGCAGTTACCCGGGACTACTTCAATCCTACGAGCAGTACTTC. The V and J genes are TRBV6-2 or TRBV6-3 and TRBJ2-7, with TRBD2 matching 7 bases. The CDR3 covers 16 residues. With V trimmed by 2 bases and J by 1 base, 8 bases remained unmatched. Germline V CDR1 and CDR2: MNHEY, SVGEGT.